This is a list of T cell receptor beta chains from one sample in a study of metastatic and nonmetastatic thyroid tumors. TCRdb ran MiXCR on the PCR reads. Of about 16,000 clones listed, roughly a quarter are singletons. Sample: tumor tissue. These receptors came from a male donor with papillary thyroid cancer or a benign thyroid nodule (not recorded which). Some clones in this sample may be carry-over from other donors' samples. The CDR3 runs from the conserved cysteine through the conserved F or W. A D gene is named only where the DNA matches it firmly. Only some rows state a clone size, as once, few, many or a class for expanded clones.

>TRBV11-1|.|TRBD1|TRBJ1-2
CASSNRDRGPLYGYTF
TGTGCCAGCAGCAACCGGGACAGGGGTCCCCTATATGGCTACACCTTC
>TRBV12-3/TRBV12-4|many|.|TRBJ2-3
CASSFGIGSDTQYF
TGTGCCAGCAGTTTCGGCATCGGATCAGATACGCAGTATTTT
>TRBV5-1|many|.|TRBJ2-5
CASSFSGNPQETQYF
TGCGCCAGCAGCTTTAGCGGTAACCCACAAGAGACCCAGTACTTC
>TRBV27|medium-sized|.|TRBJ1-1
CASSLVGRNTEAFF
TGTGCCAGCAGTTTAGTAGGGCGGAACACTGAAGCTTTCTTT
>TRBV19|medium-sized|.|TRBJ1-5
CASSLGRVLGQPQHF
TGTGCCAGTAGTTTAGGAAGGGTTTTGGGTCAGCCCCAGCATTTT
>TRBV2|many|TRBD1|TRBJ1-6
CASRARQGNSPLHF
TGTGCCAGCAGGGCCCGACAGGGGAACTCACCCCTCCACTTT
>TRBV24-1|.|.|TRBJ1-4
CATSDPTQAGKLFF
TGTGCCACCAGTGATCCGACCCAGGCCGGAAAACTGTTTTTT
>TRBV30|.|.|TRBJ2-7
CAWSVHGEQYF
TGTGCCTGGAGTGTCCATGGCGAGCAGTACTTC
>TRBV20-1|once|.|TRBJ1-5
CSARDGDLDSQPQHF
TGCAGTGCTAGAGATGGGGACCTTGACAGTCAGCCCCAGCATTTT
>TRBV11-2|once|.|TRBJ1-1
CASSLGGRERRNTEAFF
TGTGCCAGCAGCTTGGGTGGGAGAGAGAGGCGAAACACTGAAGCTTTCTTT
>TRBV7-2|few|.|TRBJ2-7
CASSLLQEQYF
TGTGCCAGCAGCCTCCTCCAGGAGCAGTACTTC
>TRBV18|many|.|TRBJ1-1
CASSIGNAEAFF
TGTGCCAGCTCAATAGGGAACGCTGAAGCTTTCTTT
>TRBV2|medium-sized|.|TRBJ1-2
CASRGNRDNGYTF
TGTGCCAGCAGGGGGAACCGGGACAATGGCTACACCTTC
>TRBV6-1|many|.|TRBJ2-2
CASRWTHTGELFF
TGTGCCAGCAGATGGACACACACCGGGGAGCTGTTTTTT